Below are 10 T cell receptor beta chains sequenced from a single sample in a study of response to subunit inactivated influenza vaccine. MiXCR was run by TCRdb on the RT-PCR reads, yielding one entry per CDR3 protein. The profile covers approximately 500,000 distinct CDR3 sequences, with over 10% appearing a single time and about an eighth taken by the ten largest. The material was PBMCs from blood, obtained 35 to 45 days after vaccination. The receptor source for this set is a man aged 45-65 years who received an inactivated influenza vaccine.

In this sample, this clonotype turned up a few times. V and J are TRBV27 and TRBJ1-2; 10 bases align to TRBD1. This CDR3 is built from 16 residues. The V gene's germline CDR1 is MNHEY and CDR2 SMNVEV (reference sequence). The V segment lost 6 bases and the J segment 4 bases; nucleotides outside the gene matches: 11. The CDR3 protein is CASRGQGQNYTYGYTF. The CDR3 DNA follows: TGTGCCAGCAGGGGACAGGGGCAAAACTATACCTATGGCTACACCTTC.

The chain recombines TRBV18 with TRBJ2-2, with TRBD1 matching 9 bases. Trimming removed 5 bases from V and 2 bases from J; junction bases left unmatched: 6. The CDR3 contains 16 residues. Per the germline V gene, CDR1 is KGHSH and CDR2 is LQKENI. The CDR3 DNA reads TGTGCCAGCTCAGTTCGGACAGGGGTCAACACCGGGGAGCTGTTTTTT. This codes for CASSVRTGVNTGELFF.

The rearrangement uses TRBV11-2 and TRBJ2-2; TRBD2 matches at 9 bases. Germline V gene sequence: CDR1 SGHAT, CDR2 FQNNGV. The CDR3 contains 16 residues. Trimming took 6 bases from V and 5 from J; bases not matched to a gene: 10. CDR3 in DNA: TGTGCCAGCAGAACCTACGGGACTAGCCGGACCGGGGAGCTGTTTTTT. As protein: CASRTYGTSRTGELFF.

This clonotype was observed a few times. The chain is built from TRBV20-1 and TRBJ2-7, with TRBD1 matching 7 bases. Germline V gene data show CDR1 as DFQATT and CDR2 as SNEGSKA (reference sequence). Losses at the gene ends were 4 bases for V and 3 bases for J; bases not matched to a gene: 6. The CDR3 is 13 amino acids. CDR3 residues: CSAKRQGVYEQYF. The CDR3 DNA reads as TGCAGTGCTAAGAGGCAGGGGGTCTACGAGCAGTACTTC.

This clonotype was seen at least ten times. The chain employs TRBV12-3 or TRBV12-4 and TRBJ2-1; 9 bases are a match to TRBD2. V was pared by 3 bases and J by 6 bases, with 3 bases of the junction left unmatched. There are 14 residues in the CDR3. The CDR3 DNA follows: TGTGCCAGCAGTTTCGGGACTAGCTTCAATGAGCAGTTCTTC. This encodes CASSFGTSFNEQFF.

The sample holds many counts of this clonotype. The V gene is TRBV12-3 or TRBV12-4, the J gene TRBJ2-2; D is possibly TRBD2 (6 bases). V shed 6 bases and J shed 7 bases, with 15 bases lying between them. This CDR3 is 14 amino acids long. CDR3 sequence reads: CASSPRLVGGELFF. The CDR3 coding sequence is TGTGCCAGCAGCCCAAGACTAGTCGGCGGGGAGCTGTTTTTT.

This clonotype has a count of ten or more. V and J are TRBV10-3 and TRBJ2-1; TRBD2 matches 13 bases. Per germline, CDR1 ENHRY and CDR2 SYGVKD. The V gene end was trimmed by 6 bases and the J gene end by 6 bases; junction bases not matched to a gene: 5. The CDR3 contains 15 residues. The CDR3 here is CAIRATSGGANEQFF. The CDR3 bases are TGTGCCATCAGGGCAACTAGCGGGGGGGCCAATGAGCAGTTCTTC.

In DNA form, the CDR3 reads TGCGCCAGCAGCCCTCGAGGTACCTTTAGCACAGATACGCAGTATTTT. Its translation: CASSPRGTFSTDTQYF. The J gene is TRBJ2-3, the V gene TRBV4-3; D gene ambiguous. The CDR3 totals 16 residues. Germline lookup yields CDR1 LGHNA and CDR2 YSLEER. V gave up 4 bases and J gave up 0 bases, with 14 bases separating them.

The chain has TRBV20-1 and TRBJ2-3, with 7 bases identical to TRBD2. Germline lookup yields CDR1 DFQATT and CDR2 SNEGSKA (reference sequence). The V gene end was trimmed by 6 bases and the J gene end by 4 bases; junction bases not matched to a gene: 7. CDR3 length: 13 residues. DNA for the CDR3: TGCAGTGCCGGGTGGGGGGGGGCAGATACGCAGTATTTT. It codes for CSAGWGGADTQYF.

This clonotype was seen a few times. The V gene is TRBV7-2, the J gene TRBJ1-5; 7 bases fit TRBD1. Trimming at V came to 1 base and at J to 4 bases, leaving 1 base not matched to a gene. CDR1 SGHTA and CDR2 FQGNSA come from the germline V gene. This CDR3 comprises 14 residues. CDR3 sequence reads: CASSLETGNQPQHF. Here the CDR3 DNA reads TGTGCCAGCAGCTTAGAGACAGGGAATCAGCCCCAGCATTTT.